The rows below give T cell receptor beta chains drawn from one sample of a study of blood T cell repertoires in COVID-19. Data came from immunoSEQ multiplex PCR; TCRdb stores just in-frame clones and leaves some out. This sample yields more than 150,000 clones, of which 75% to 80% are seen a single time; 26% belongs to the top ten. Sequencing was done on a sample of peripheral blood. The receptor source for this set is a woman between 65 and 79 years old with acute or convalescent COVID-19. Both conserved end residues are part of each CDR3. The D gene is left open where the match is weak. Size values are once, few and many counts, or a class for expanded clones, and some rows have none.

TRBV29-1	.	.	TRBJ2-3	CSVETQRGGPTDTQYF	TGCAGCGTTGAGACCCAAAGAGGGGGACCCACGGATACGCAGTATTTT
TRBV5-6	.	.	TRBJ1-2	CASSPKGSHLFGGYTF	TGTGCCAGCAGCCCTAAAGGCAGCCACCTATTCGGGGGCTACACCTTC
TRBV19	.	.	TRBJ2-2	CASSILGLTGELFF	TGTGCCAGTAGTATCCTGGGACTCACCGGGGAGCTGTTTTTT
TRBV24-1	.	TRBD2	TRBJ2-1	CATSDWGGSRDNEQFF	TGTGCCACCAGTGATTGGGGCGGGAGCAGGGACAATGAGCAGTTCTTC
TRBV30	.	TRBD2	TRBJ2-3	CAWSGAGGGPDTQYF	TGTGCCTGGAGTGGGGCGGGAGGAGGTCCAGATACGCAGTATTTT
TRBV15	.	TRBD1	TRBJ2-7	CATSRDRGQAYEQYF	TGTGCCACCAGCAGAGACCGTGGACAGGCCTACGAGCAGTACTTC
TRBV5-1	.	TRBD1	TRBJ2-1	CASSKQGDNEQFF	TGCGCCAGCTCGAAACAGGGGGACAATGAGCAGTTCTTC
TRBV7-2	.	TRBD2	TRBJ2-1	CASSLDLAGVGEQFF	TGTGCCAGCAGCTTAGATTTAGCGGGAGTCGGTGAGCAGTTCTTC
TRBV27	few	TRBD2	TRBJ2-2	CASSFGGGAPGELFF	TGTGCCAGCAGTTTTGGGGGAGGGGCCCCCGGGGAGCTGTTTTTT
TRBV19	.	TRBD2	TRBJ2-1	CASSSVHVASSGIGEQFF	TGTGCCAGTAGTTCAGTGCACGTGGCGAGTAGCGGGATTGGTGAGCAGTTCTTC
TRBV30	.	TRBD2	TRBJ2-1	CAWSVGLAESNNEQFF	TGTGCCTGGAGTGTGGGACTAGCGGAATCCAACAATGAGCAGTTCTTC
TRBV19	.	TRBD1	TRBJ1-4	CASSNAMYRGPGEKLFF	TGTGCCAGTAGTAACGCCATGTACAGGGGGCCGGGGGAAAAACTGTTTTTT
TRBV5-6	.	.	TRBJ1-5	CASSLGARSNQPQHF	TGTGCCAGCAGCTTGGGAGCCAGGAGCAATCAGCCCCAGCATTTT
TRBV7-2	few	TRBD1	TRBJ2-1	CASSSMRQGFIDEQFF	TGTGCCAGCAGCTCTATGAGACAGGGGTTTATCGATGAGCAGTTCTTC
TRBV5-4	few	TRBD2	TRBJ2-2	CASSSGLAGDSTGELFF	TGTGCCAGCAGCTCCGGACTAGCGGGAGACTCTACCGGGGAGCTGTTTTTT
TRBV5-8	.	.	TRBJ2-7	CASSGWGRGSYEQYF	TGTGCCAGCAGCGGGTGGGGGCGCGGTTCGTACGAGCAGTACTTC
TRBV7-2	.	.	TRBJ2-7	CASSLFLEQYF	TGTGCCAGCAGCTTATTTCTTGAGCAGTACTTC
TRBV30	once	.	TRBJ1-3	CAWSVTNSGNTIYF	TGTGCCTGGAGTGTGACTAACTCTGGAAACACCATATATTTT
TRBV14	.	.	TRBJ2-5	CASSQDARSQYF	TGTGCCAGCAGCCAAGATGCGAGGTCCCAGTACTTC
TRBV7-9	few	TRBD2	TRBJ2-5	CASSLVPSGEETQYF	TGTGCCAGCAGCTTAGTTCCTAGCGGGGAAGAGACCCAGTACTTC
TRBV7-2	.	TRBD1	TRBJ1-4	CASSLDRGDLEKLFF	TGTGCCAGCAGCTTGGACAGGGGTGATTTAGAAAAACTGTTTTTT
TRBV6-5	.	.	TRBJ1-2	CASSWTSYGYTF	TGTGCCAGCAGCTGGACATCCTATGGCTACACCTTC
TRBV19	few	.	TRBJ2-7	CASRVRASSYEQYF	TGTGCCAGCAGGGTGCGCGCCAGCTCCTACGAGCAGTACTTC
TRBV28	.	TRBD1	TRBJ2-5	CASRGMTGEETQYF	TGTGCCAGCAGGGGGATGACAGGGGAAGAGACCCAGTACTTC
TRBV25-1	.	TRBD2	TRBJ2-1	CASSGTSRPYNEQFF	TGTGCCAGCAGTGGGACTAGCCGACCCTACAATGAGCAGTTCTTC
TRBV29-1	.	.	TRBJ2-1	CSASRSNEQFF	TGCAGCGCTTCGCGCTCGAATGAGCAGTTCTTC
TRBV5-5	.	.	TRBJ2-3	CASSFDFRDTQYF	TGTGCCAGCAGTTTTGATTTCAGGGATACGCAGTATTTT
TRBV5-1	once	.	TRBJ2-1	CASSPRSSPTRAEQFF	TGCGCCAGCAGCCCGCGTAGTAGCCCAACCAGGGCTGAGCAGTTCTTC
TRBV29-1	.	TRBD1	TRBJ1-1	CSASNRGTTEAFF	TGCAGCGCCTCAAACAGGGGCACGACTGAAGCTTTCTTT
TRBV24-1	.	TRBD1	TRBJ1-2	CATSDLNRGAHRYTF	TGTGCCACCAGTGATTTGAACAGGGGGGCCCATCGCTACACCTTC
TRBV5-1	few	TRBD2	TRBJ2-1	CASSFTSGSTSEQFF	TGCGCCAGCAGCTTCACTAGCGGGAGTACGAGTGAGCAGTTCTTC
TRBV27	.	TRBD2	TRBJ2-5	CASSSHSSGRAGVAQYF	TGTGCCAGCAGTTCCCATTCTAGCGGGAGGGCCGGGGTGGCCCAGTACTTC
TRBV20-1	.	TRBD2	TRBJ2-1	CSASWGGRAYNEQFF	TGCAGTGCTAGTTGGGGCGGGAGGGCTTACAATGAGCAGTTCTTC
TRBV30	.	.	TRBJ1-5	CAWSLQGSQPQHF	TGTGCCTGGAGTCTGCAGGGGAGCCAGCCCCAGCATTTT
TRBV14	.	.	TRBJ1-2	CASSRQGIPSDGYTF	TGTGCCAGCAGCCGGCAGGGAATCCCCTCGGATGGCTACACCTTC
TRBV10-3	.	TRBD1	TRBJ2-1	CAISERDRGNEQFF	TGTGCCATCAGTGAGCGGGACAGGGGCAATGAGCAGTTCTTC
TRBV7-9	.	.	TRBJ1-3	CASSLGAWSSGNTIYF	TGTGCCAGCAGCTTAGGAGCGTGGAGCTCTGGAAACACCATATATTTT
TRBV7-8	few	.	TRBJ1-1	CASSGPRETQAFF	TGTGCCAGCAGCGGCCCCCGTGAGACACAAGCTTTCTTT
TRBV19	many	.	TRBJ1-5	CASSIGVTQPQHF	TGTGCCAGTAGTATCGGAGTGACTCAGCCCCAGCATTTT
TRBV15	.	.	TRBJ1-4	CATRRQRAEKLFF	TGTGCCACCAGAAGACAGAGGGCCGAAAAACTGTTTTTT